This T cell receptor beta chain was observed in a study of cytomegalovirus exposure and HLA in healthy donors. Findings and caveats of the study: A missense DCLRE1C variant was associated with V- and J-gene trimming of TCR beta chains in a later analysis, and an independent cohort replicated the association.

PCR involved 60 Vbeta and 13 Jbeta primers. Data came from immunoSEQ multiplex PCR; TCRdb stores just in-frame clones and leaves some out. The sample has about 190,000 clones, less than 85% seen once. J gave up 7 bases and V 4 bases, and 6 bases lay outside the gene matches. The CDR3 consists of 15 residues. From germline, CDR1 is SGDLS and CDR2 YYNGEE. To note about this clone: Its specificity is not known.

The sample consisted of PBMCs. The clonotype comes from a man younger than 40 in good health and CMV-seropositive. The chain combines TRBV9 with TRBJ2-1; 12 bases line up with TRBD1. CDR3 protein: CASSPGTGGPNEQFF. For the CDR3, the DNA is TGTGCCAGCAGCCCCGGGACAGGGGGCCCGAATGAGCAGTTCTTC.